This T cell receptor (beta chain) originates from a study of blood T cell repertoires in COVID-19. Study-level information: Sites across the United States, Italy and Spain contributed samples from acute and convalescent COVID-19. In each case, the material was cDNA or gDNA derived from T cells, B-cell-depleted T cells, or PBMCs.

Enrolled during active infection, Seattle patients were then followed longitudinally. This clone was recorded only once. Per the authors' pipeline: For nucleated cells, counts were estimated from reference gene primer amplification. Generated by immunoSEQ multiplex PCR, the TCRdb table keeps only in-frame clones and is missing some. That table furnishes V, J and clone size, whereas the DNA furnished D and trimming. The sample lists a few hundred thousand clones; roughly 90% were seen once. The origin of this receptor is a man between 18 and 35 years old with COVID-19, enrolled during active disease. Sequencing used peripheral blood.

The CDR3 bases are TGTGCCAGCTCAGAAAGACAGGGGGCGGGGGAGCAGTACTTC. It encodes CASSERQGAGEQYF. This chain uses TRBV18 with TRBJ2-7; 10 nucleotides line up with TRBD1. The germline V gene has CDR1 KGHSH and CDR2 LQKENI. V shed 5 bases and J 7 bases; nucleotides not matched to a gene: 8. The CDR3 is 14 residues long.